These 26 T cell receptor beta chains were all obtained from the same sample, sequenced in a study of blood T cell repertoires in COVID-19. The protocol was immunoSEQ multiplex PCR, while the TCRdb copy is restricted to in-frame clones and leaves out a portion. The sample shows about 170,000 clones, around 86% of them seen only once. Sequencing used peripheral blood. The receptors come from a man between 60 and 75 years old with COVID-19, enrolled during active disease.

A note on this clone: Sequence at one end of the junction differs from germline and may be a read error. The genes are TRBV24-1 and TRBJ1-2; no reliable D call. The CDR3 length is 16 residues. The germline gives CDR1 KGHDR, CDR2 SFDVKD. The CDR3: CATSDPATDGNYGYTF. The CDR3 coding sequence is TGTGCCACCAGTGATCCGGCAACGGACGGGAACTATGGCTACACTTTC.

The chain couples TRBV19 to TRBJ1-1, with D hard to call. This CDR3 has 15 amino acids. Between the trimmed V and J ends, which lost 6 bases and 1 base, there was a span of 15 bases. The germline V gene encodes CDR1 LNHDA and CDR2 SQIVND (reference sequence). The DNA of the CDR3 is TGTGCCAGTAGCGACGGGTGGAAAGGGAACACTGAAGCTTTCTTT. Translated, it gives CASSDGWKGNTEAFF.

V is TRBV28 and J is TRBJ2-1; D might be TRBD1 (6 bases). Deletions cut 4 bases from V and 12 bases from J, with 13 bases between. The germline V gene encodes CDR1 MDHEN and CDR2 SYDVKM. The CDR3 length is 12 residues. The CDR3 sequence is CASSSLQGGQFF. CDR3 nucleotide sequence: TGTGCCAGCAGTTCCCTACAGGGTGGGCAGTTCTTC.

The rearrangement links TRBV5-5 to TRBJ2-7; D gene uncertain. Between the trimmed V and J ends, which lost 3 bases and 2 bases, there was a span of 6 bases. Germline CDR1 SGHKS, CDR2 YYEKEE (reference sequence). The length of the CDR3 is 12 residues. CDR3 DNA sequence: TGTGCCAGCAGCTCGAGTCCCTACGAGCAGTACTTC. Protein product: CASSSSPYEQYF.

The chain has TRBV28 and TRBJ1-6; 7 bases fit TRBD1. Unmatched junction bases numbered 9, after V lost 6 bases and J lost 7 bases. This CDR3 contains 15 residues. Germline values: CDR1 MDHEN, CDR2 SYDVKM. CDR3 sequence: CASRSTGTVNSPLHF. Written as DNA, the CDR3 is TGTGCCAGCAGGTCAACCGGGACAGTAAATTCACCCCTCCACTTT.

The rearrangement joins TRBV27 to TRBJ1-1, with 7 bases fitting TRBD1. CDR3 size: 15 residues. Germline V gene lookup returns CDR1 MNHEY and CDR2 SMNVEV (reference sequence). With 5 bases clipped from V and 1 base from J, the junction kept 7 bases outside the gene matches. The CDR3 DNA sequence: TGTGCCAGCAGTCTCGGGACAGCCCGGAACACTGAAGCTTTCTTT. Translating it yields CASSLGTARNTEAFF.

The rearrangement joins TRBV15 to TRBJ2-2; 9 nucleotides agree with TRBD1. V lost 2 bases to trimming and J lost 6 bases; unmatched junction nucleotides: 7. The CDR3 loop spans 16 amino acids. Germline-derived CDR1 and CDR2 are LNHNV and YYDKDF (reference sequence). The CDR3 DNA follows: TGTGCCACCAGCAGACGGGGACAGGGCAGAGCCGGGGAGCTGTTTTTT. It encodes CATSRRGQGRAGELFF.

V is TRBV12-3 or TRBV12-4 and J is TRBJ1-2, with D hard to call. This CDR3 region has 12 residues. The ends were cut back, 6 bases at V and 5 bases at J, with 10 bases in the middle. The CDR3 DNA sequence: TGTGCCAGCAGACGAACAGATTATGGCTACACCTTC. Its protein product is CASRRTDYGYTF.

This chain joins TRBV5-1 and TRBJ1-4; 8 nucleotides line up with TRBD1. Trimming cost V 4 bases and J 7 bases; bases outside gene matches: 12. Germline loops: CDR1 SGHRS, CDR2 YFSETQ. The CDR3 covers 16 residues. CDR3: CASSPGQGIGLEKLFF. CDR3 nucleotides: TGCGCCAGCAGCCCTGGACAGGGCATAGGTCTTGAAAAACTGTTTTTT.

The chain has TRBV9 and TRBJ2-1; 7 bases fit TRBD2. The CDR3 has 16 residues. The junction had 3 bases not matched to a gene; V was cut back by 0 bases and J by 0 bases. In germline, CDR1 is SGDLS, CDR2 YYNGEE. The CDR3 nucleotides read TGTGCCAGCAGCGTAGATGGCGGGAGCTCCTACAATGAGCAGTTCTTC. Its translation: CASSVDGGSSYNEQFF.

This sequence joins TRBV27 and TRBJ1-3; D unclear. Trimming shortened V by 6 bases and J by 2 bases, and 11 bases separated the two germline ends. This CDR3 is built from 14 residues. In germline, CDR1 is MNHEY, CDR2 SMNVEV (reference sequence). The CDR3 region is CASRLLGTGNTIYF. The CDR3 DNA is TGTGCCAGCAGACTACTAGGGACTGGAAACACCATATATTTT.

This clone was seen just once. This chain uses TRBV11-2 with TRBJ2-2; the match to TRBD2 covers 8 bases. Losses at the gene ends were 1 base for V and 4 bases for J; bases not matched to a gene: 2. CDR3 length: 15 residues. From germline, CDR1 is SGHAT and CDR2 FQNNGV. CDR3 protein: CASSLAGGPTGELFF. CDR3 nucleotide sequence: TGTGCCAGCAGCTTAGCGGGGGGGCCCACCGGGGAGCTGTTTTTT.

The chain combines TRBV19 with TRBJ1-1, with D maybe TRBD1 (5 bases). The CDR3 extends over 12 amino acids. V was pared by 2 bases and J by 7 bases, with 8 bases between. Germline CDR1 and CDR2: LNHDA and SQIVND (reference sequence). The CDR3 region has the DNA TGTGCCAGTAGTATATGGGGGGTTGAAGCTTTCTTT. The encoded protein is CASSIWGVEAFF.

The rearrangement uses TRBV6-5 and TRBJ1-3, with a possible D match to TRBD1 (5 bases). CDR3 size: 14 residues. Germline V CDR1 and CDR2: MNHEY, SVGAGI. With 8 bases removed from V and 0 bases from J, the gap between germline ends came to 11 bases. The CDR3, as DNA: TGTGCCAGCCGAACAGGAAACTCTGGAAACACCATATATTTT. This sequence encodes CASRTGNSGNTIYF.

The chain is built from TRBV6-5 and TRBJ2-7; 8 nucleotides align to TRBD1. The J segment lost 2 bases and the V segment lost 5 bases, leaving 8 bases of the junction unmatched. The germline gives CDR1 MNHEY, CDR2 SVGAGI. The CDR3 consists of 15 residues. The chain's CDR3 is CASSTPGQVAYEQYF. The DNA for the CDR3 is TGTGCCAGCAGTACACCGGGACAGGTCGCCTACGAGCAGTACTTC.

The V gene is TRBV6-5, the J gene TRBJ2-2; perhaps TRBD1 as D (6 bases). Germline values: CDR1 MNHEY, CDR2 SVGAGI. V was trimmed by 7 bases and J by 9 bases, leaving 15 bases between them. The CDR3 loop spans 13 amino acids. In DNA, the CDR3 is TGTGCCAGCATGATACAGGGAGCTCGGGAGCTGTTTTTT. Translation gives CASMIQGARELFF.

The rearrangement links TRBV28 to TRBJ1-3; D remains unclear. Looked up from germline, CDR1 is MDHEN and CDR2 is SYDVKM. CDR3 size: 14 residues. The V and J ends lost 2 bases and 4 bases respectively, with 9 bases between them. Here the CDR3 DNA reads TGTGCCAGCAGTTTAGGGCGAAAAGGAAACACCATATATTTT. Encoded protein: CASSLGRKGNTIYF.

The V gene is TRBV19, the J gene TRBJ1-5; TRBD1 matches 8 bases. Unmatched junction bases numbered 0, after V lost 3 bases and J lost 2 bases. CDR1 is LNHDA, CDR2 SQIVND, per germline (reference sequence). The CDR3 contains 14 residues. DNA for the CDR3: TGTGCCAGTAGTATGACAGGGGGCAATCAGCCCCAGCATTTT. Amino acids: CASSMTGGNQPQHF.

The chain has TRBV18 and TRBJ2-7; 14 bases line up with TRBD2. The V gene's germline CDR1 is KGHSH and CDR2 LQKENI. The CDR3 covers 19 residues. With V trimmed by 0 bases and J by 3 bases, 10 bases remained unmatched. This chain's CDR3 is CASSPPPGLAGEGYYEQYF. The CDR3, as DNA: TGTGCCAGCTCACCACCACCGGGACTAGCGGGAGAAGGCTACTACGAGCAGTACTTC.

This clone was seen more than once but under ten times. This chain connects TRBV7-6 to TRBJ2-3, with 8 positions matching TRBD1. V trimming: 5 bases; J trimming: 0 bases; junction bases outside the gene matches: 7. The CDR3 loop spans 16 amino acids. Germline assignment: CDR1 SGHVS and CDR2 FNYEAQ. CDR3 sequence (DNA): TGTGCCAGCAGCACAACAGGGGGGTCTAGCACAGATACGCAGTATTTT. Protein sequence: CASSTTGGSSTDTQYF. Complete variable domain (other parts from reference TRBV7-6 and TRBJ2-3): GAGVSQSPRYKVTKRGQDVALRCDPISGHVSLYWYRQALGQGPEFLTYFNYEAQQDKSGLPNDRFSAERPEGSISTLTIQRTEQRDSAMYRCASSTTGGSSTDTQYFGPGTRLTVL.

This chain uses TRBV5-8 with TRBJ2-5; D perhaps matches TRBD1 (6 bases). Germline-derived CDR1 and CDR2 are SGHTS and YDEGEE. This CDR3 comprises 13 residues. Trimming cost V 2 bases and J 4 bases, with 9 bases left between them. The CDR3 region has the DNA TGTGCCAGCAGCTTCGGACAGAGAGAGACCCAGTACTTC. It encodes CASSFGQRETQYF.

The gene calls are TRBV7-8 and TRBJ1-1, with 7 bases lining up with TRBD1. Germline CDR1 SGHVS, CDR2 FQNEAQ. CDR3 length: 17 amino acids. Unmatched junction bases numbered 11, after V lost 4 bases and J lost 0 bases. Here the CDR3 DNA reads TGTGCCAGCAGCTCCCGGGACAGCCCTATCATGAACACTGAAGCTTTCTTT. Translation: CASSSRDSPIMNTEAFF.

V and J are TRBV28 and TRBJ1-4; D unresolved. Looked up from germline, CDR1 is MDHEN and CDR2 is SYDVKM. This CDR3 contains 13 residues. Trimming pared 7 bases from V and 4 bases from J, leaving 10 bases between. The CDR3 DNA reads TGTGCCAGCAATGAGGGCTTTAATGAAAAACTGTTTTTT. Amino acid sequence: CASNEGFNEKLFF.

This rearrangement joins TRBV5-1 to TRBJ2-2, with 13 bases aligning to TRBD2. The CDR3 has 20 residues. V lost 0 bases, J lost 0 bases, and 8 bases stayed unmatched. From germline, CDR1 is SGHRS and CDR2 YFSETQ. For the CDR3, the DNA is TGCGCCAGCAGCTTGGGACTAGCGGGGGGCCTGAAAACGAACACCGGGGAGCTGTTTTTT. Amino acid sequence: CASSLGLAGGLKTNTGELFF.

This clone appeared once. The chain joins TRBV28 to TRBJ1-3, with D unresolved. The CDR3 contains 16 residues. Germline assignment: CDR1 MDHEN and CDR2 SYDVKM. The V gene lost 5 bases and the J gene lost 0 bases, with 14 bases spanning the gap. The chain's CDR3 is CASSVNRGVSGNTIYF. The CDR3 bases are TGTGCCAGCAGTGTGAACCGTGGAGTCTCTGGAAACACCATATATTTT.

Only a few counts were recorded for this clone. This chain links TRBV9 with TRBJ2-3; no reliable D call. The germline V gene encodes CDR1 SGDLS and CDR2 YYNGEE. Trimming took 2 bases from V and 2 from J, leaving 3 bases between them. The CDR3 covers 12 residues. CDR3 residues: CASSVFTDTQYF. CDR3 bases: TGTGCCAGCAGCGTCTTCACAGATACGCAGTATTTT. Full variable domain (missing parts from reference TRBV9 and TRBJ2-3): DSGVTQTPKHLITATGQRVTLRCSPRSGDLSVYWYQQSLDQGLQFLIQYYNGEERAKGNILERFSAQQFPDLHSELNLSSLELGDSALYFCASSVFTDTQYFGPGTRLTVL.